This T cell receptor beta chain was sequenced in a study of regulatory T cells in long-lasting Graves disease. About the research overall: Under 3 months of antithyroid drugs had been taken by newly diagnosed Graves' patients.

This clonotype has a count of ten or more. Arm-PCR of CDR3 regions and iRepertoire HTBI primers were the basis on which TCR beta libraries were built. TCRdb passed the multiplex PCR reads through MiXCR, listing each CDR3 protein once. This sample has 360,000 or so distinct CDR3 sequences, with 12% found just once. With V trimmed by 4 bases and J by 7 bases, 13 bases remained unmatched. This CDR3 region has 16 residues. The V gene's germline CDR1 is MNHNS and CDR2 SASEGT. Time point here: newly diagnosed GD, antithyroid drugs for less than 3 months. PBMCs were the source of the RNA used for TCR sequencing. Patients all came to the study from an endocrinology department in Xi'an, China. This sample also appeared in a second study, on T cells in Graves' hyperthyroidism and ophthalmopathy. From that report: Stability of Graves' hyperthyroidism was defined as absent ophthalmopathy progression within 18 months. Among the patients, aged 18 to 65, hyperthyroidism was newly diagnosed and had lasted under 2 months.

The source was peripheral blood mononuclear cells (PBMCs), collected at new diagnosis, from a patient treated with antithyroid drugs. The chain uses TRBV6-1 and TRBJ1-2, with 9 bases that match TRBD1. The clonotype was recovered from a woman in her late teens or twenties with Graves disease. The DNA of the CDR3 is TGTGCCAGCAGTGCAGTCCTAGGGACAGGGCCTCTTGGCTACACCTTC. Its protein is CASSAVLGTGPLGYTF.